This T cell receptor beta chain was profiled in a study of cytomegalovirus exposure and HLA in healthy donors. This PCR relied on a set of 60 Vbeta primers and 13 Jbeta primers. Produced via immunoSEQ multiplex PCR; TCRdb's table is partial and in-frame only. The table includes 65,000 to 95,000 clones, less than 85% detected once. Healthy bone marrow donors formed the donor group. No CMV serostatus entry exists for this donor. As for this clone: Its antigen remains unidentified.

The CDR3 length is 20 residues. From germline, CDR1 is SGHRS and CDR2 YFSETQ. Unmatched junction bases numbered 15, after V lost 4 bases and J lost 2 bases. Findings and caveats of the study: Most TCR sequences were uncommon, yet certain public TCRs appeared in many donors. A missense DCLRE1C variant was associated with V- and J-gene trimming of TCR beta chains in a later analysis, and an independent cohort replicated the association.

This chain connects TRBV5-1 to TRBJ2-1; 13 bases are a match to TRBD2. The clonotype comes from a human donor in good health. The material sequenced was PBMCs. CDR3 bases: TGCGCCAGCAGCCGACGGACTAGCGGGGGCTTAAACCCTACCTACAATGAGCAGTTCTTC. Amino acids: CASSRRTSGGLNPTYNEQFF.